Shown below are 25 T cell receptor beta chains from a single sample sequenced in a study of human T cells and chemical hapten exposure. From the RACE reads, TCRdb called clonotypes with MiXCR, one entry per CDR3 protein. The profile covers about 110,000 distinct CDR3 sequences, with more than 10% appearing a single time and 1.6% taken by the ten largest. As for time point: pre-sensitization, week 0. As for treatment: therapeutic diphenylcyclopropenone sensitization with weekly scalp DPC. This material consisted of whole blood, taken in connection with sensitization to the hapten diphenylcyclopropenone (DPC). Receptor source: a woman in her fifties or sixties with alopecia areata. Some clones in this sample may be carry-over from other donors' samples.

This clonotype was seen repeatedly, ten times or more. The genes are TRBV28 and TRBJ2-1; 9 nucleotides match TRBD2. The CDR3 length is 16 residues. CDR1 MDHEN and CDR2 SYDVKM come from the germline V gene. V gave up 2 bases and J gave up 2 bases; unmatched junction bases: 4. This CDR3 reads CASSLALAGTYNEQFF. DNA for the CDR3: TGTGCCAGCAGTTTAGCCCTAGCGGGGACCTACAATGAGCAGTTCTTC.

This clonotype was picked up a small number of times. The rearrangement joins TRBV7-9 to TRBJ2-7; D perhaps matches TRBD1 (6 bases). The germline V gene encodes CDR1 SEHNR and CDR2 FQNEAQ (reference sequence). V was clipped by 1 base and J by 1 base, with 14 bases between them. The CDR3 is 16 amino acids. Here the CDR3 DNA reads TGTGCCAGCAGCTTAGGCCGAGGGGGAGCATCCTACGAGCAGTACTTC. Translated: CASSLGRGGASYEQYF. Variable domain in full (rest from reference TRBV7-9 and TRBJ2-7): DTGVSQNPRHKITKRGQNVTFRCDPISEHNRLYWYRQTLGQGPEFLTYFQNEAQLEKSRLLSDRFSAERPKGSFSTLEIQRTEQGDSAMYLCASSLGRGGASYEQYFGPGTRLTVT.

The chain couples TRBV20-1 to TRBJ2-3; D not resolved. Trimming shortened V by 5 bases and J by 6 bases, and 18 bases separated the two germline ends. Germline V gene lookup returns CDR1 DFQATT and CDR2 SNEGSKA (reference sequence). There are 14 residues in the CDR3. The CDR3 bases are TGCAGTGCTCCCCATGAGGTCTTCACCGATACGCAGTATTTT. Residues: CSAPHEVFTDTQYF.

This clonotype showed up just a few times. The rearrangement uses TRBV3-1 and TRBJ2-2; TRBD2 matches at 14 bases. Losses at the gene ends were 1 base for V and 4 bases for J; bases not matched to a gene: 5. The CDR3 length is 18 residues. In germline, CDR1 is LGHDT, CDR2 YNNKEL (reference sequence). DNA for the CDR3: TGTGCCAGCAGCCAAGTGGGACTAGCGGGAGTCGGCACCGGGGAGCTGTTTTTT. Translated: CASSQVGLAGVGTGELFF.

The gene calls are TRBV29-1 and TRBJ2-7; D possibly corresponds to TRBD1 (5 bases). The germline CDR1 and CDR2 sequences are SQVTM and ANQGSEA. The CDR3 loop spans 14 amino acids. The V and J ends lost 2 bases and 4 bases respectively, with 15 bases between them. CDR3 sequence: CSVENRGSGYEQYF. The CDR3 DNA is TGCAGCGTTGAAAATAGGGGATCTGGGTACGAGCAGTACTTC.

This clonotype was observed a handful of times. The CDR3 protein is CASSVRDRGEKLFF. The DNA for the CDR3 is TGTGCCAGCAGTGTCCGGGACAGGGGTGAAAAACTGTTTTTT. The chain joins TRBV2 to TRBJ1-4, with 10 positions matching TRBD1. CDR3 length equals 14 residues. CDR1 is SNHLY, CDR2 FYNNEI, per germline. Trimming at V came to 4 bases and at J to 7 bases, leaving 3 bases not matched to a gene. The full variable domain, completed using reference TRBV2 and TRBJ1-4, is EPEVTQTPSHQVTQMGQEVILRCVPISNHLYFYWYRQILGQKVEFLVSFYNNEISEKSEIFDDQFSVERPDGSNFTLKIRSTKLEDSAMYFCASSVRDRGEKLFFGSGTQLSVL.

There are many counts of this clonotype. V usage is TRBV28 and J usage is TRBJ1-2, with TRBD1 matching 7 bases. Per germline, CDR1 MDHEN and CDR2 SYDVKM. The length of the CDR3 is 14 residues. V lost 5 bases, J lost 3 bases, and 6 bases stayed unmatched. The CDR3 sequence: CASSAGGLYYGYTF. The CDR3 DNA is TGTGCCAGCAGTGCAGGGGGGCTTTACTATGGCTACACCTTC.

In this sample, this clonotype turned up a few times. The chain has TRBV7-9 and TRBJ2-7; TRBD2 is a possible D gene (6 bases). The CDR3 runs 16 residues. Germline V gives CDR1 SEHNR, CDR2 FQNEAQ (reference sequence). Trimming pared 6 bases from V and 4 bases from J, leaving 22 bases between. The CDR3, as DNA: TGTGCCAGCAGTTTGGACTATCTAACCGAAAAGTACGAGCAGTACTTC. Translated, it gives CASSLDYLTEKYEQYF.

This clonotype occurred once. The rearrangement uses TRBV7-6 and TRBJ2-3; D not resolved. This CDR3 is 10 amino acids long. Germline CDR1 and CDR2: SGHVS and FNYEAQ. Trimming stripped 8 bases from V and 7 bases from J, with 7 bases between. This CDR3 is CASGLNTQYF. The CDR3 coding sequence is TGTGCCAGCGGGCTTAATACGCAGTATTTT.

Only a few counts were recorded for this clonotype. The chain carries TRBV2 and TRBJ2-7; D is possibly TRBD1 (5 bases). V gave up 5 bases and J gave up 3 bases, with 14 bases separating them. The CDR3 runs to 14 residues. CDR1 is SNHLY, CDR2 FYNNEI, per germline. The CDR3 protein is CASSPATGYYEQYF. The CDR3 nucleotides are TGTGCCAGCAGTCCTGCCACAGGTTACTACGAGCAGTACTTC.

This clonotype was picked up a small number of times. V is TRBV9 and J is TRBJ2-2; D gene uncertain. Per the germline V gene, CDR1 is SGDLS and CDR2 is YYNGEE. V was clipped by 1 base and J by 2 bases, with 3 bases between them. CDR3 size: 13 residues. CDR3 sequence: CASSVRNTGELFF. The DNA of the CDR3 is TGTGCCAGCAGCGTAAGAAACACCGGGGAGCTGTTTTTT.

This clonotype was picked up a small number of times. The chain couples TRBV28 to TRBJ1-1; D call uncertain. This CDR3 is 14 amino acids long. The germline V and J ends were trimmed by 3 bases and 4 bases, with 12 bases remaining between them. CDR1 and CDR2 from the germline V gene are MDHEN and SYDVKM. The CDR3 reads CASSFGQYGTEAFF. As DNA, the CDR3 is TGTGCCAGCAGTTTTGGGCAATATGGCACTGAAGCTTTCTTT.

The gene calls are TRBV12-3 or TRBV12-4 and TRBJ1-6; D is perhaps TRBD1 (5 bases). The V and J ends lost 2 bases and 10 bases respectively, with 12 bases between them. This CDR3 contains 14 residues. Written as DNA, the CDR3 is TGTGCCAGCAGTTTACAGGGTTCGCTGTCACCCCTCCACTTT. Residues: CASSLQGSLSPLHF.

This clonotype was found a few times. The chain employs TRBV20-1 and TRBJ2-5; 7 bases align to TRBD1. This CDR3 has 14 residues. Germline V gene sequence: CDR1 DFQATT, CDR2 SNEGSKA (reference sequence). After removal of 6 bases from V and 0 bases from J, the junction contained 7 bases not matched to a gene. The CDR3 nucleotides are TGCAGTGCGACAACCGGGACAGACCAAGAGACCCAGTACTTC. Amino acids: CSATTGTDQETQYF.

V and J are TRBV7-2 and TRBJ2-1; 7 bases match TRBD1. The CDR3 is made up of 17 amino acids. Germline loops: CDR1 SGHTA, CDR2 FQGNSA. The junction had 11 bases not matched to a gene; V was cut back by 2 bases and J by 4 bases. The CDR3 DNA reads TGTGCCAGCAGCTTATGGCCTACGGCAGGGGGATACAATGAGCAGTTCTTC. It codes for CASSLWPTAGGYNEQFF.

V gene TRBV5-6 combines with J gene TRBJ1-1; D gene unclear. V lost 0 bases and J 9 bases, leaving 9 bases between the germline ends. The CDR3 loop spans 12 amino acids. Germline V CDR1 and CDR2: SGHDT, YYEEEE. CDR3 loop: CASSLVESKAFF. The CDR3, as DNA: TGTGCCAGCAGCTTGGTAGAATCGAAAGCTTTCTTT.

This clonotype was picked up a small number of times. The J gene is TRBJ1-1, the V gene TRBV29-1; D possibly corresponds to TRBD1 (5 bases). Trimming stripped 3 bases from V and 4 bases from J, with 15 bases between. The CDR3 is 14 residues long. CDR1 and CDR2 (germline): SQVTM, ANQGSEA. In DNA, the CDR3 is TGCAGCGTTGAGCGGATCGGGGGTCCCACTGAAGCTTTCTTT. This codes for CSVERIGGPTEAFF. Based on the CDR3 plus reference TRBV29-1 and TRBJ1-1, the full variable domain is SAVISQKPSRDICQRGTSLTIQCQVDSQVTMMFWYRQQPGQSLTLIATANQGSEATYESGFVIDKFPISRPNLTFSTLTVSNMSPEDSSIYLCSVERIGGPTEAFFGQGTRLTVV.

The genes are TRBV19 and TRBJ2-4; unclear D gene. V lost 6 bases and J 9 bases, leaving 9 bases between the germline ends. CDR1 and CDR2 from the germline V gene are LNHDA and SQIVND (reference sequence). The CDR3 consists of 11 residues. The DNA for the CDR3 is TGTGCCAGTAGAAAGGAGAGCATTCAGTACTTC. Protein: CASRKESIQYF. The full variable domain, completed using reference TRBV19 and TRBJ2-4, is DGGITQSPKYLFRKEGQNVTLSCEQNLNHDAMYWYRQDPGQGLRLIYYSQIVNDFQKGDIAEGYSVSREKKESFPLTVTSAQKNPTAFYLCASRKESIQYFGAGTRLSVL.

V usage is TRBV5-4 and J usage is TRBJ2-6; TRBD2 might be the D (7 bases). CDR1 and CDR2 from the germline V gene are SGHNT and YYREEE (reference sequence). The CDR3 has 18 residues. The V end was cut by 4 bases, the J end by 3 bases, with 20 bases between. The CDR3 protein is CASSPVGGRVNGANVLTF. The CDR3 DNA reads TGTGCCAGCAGCCCAGTCGGGGGGCGAGTAAATGGGGCCAACGTCCTGACTTTC. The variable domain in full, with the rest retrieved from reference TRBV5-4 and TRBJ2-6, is ETGVTQSPTHLIKTRGQQVTLRCSSQSGHNTVSWYQQALGQGPQFIFQYYREEENGRGNFPPRFSGLQFPNYSSELNVNALELDDSALYLCASSPVGGRVNGANVLTFGAGSRLTVL.

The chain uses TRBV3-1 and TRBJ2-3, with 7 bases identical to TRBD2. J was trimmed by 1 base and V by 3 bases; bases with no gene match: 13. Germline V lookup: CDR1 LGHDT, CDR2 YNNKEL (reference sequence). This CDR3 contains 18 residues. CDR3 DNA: TGTGCCAGCAGCCACAGAAGCCCTCGGGAGGCGGGCACAGATACGCAGTATTTT. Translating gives CASSHRSPREAGTDTQYF.

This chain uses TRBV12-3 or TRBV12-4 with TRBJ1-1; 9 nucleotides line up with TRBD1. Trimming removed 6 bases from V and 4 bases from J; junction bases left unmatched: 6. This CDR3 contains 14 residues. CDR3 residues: CASRVGQGFTEAFF. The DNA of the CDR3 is TGTGCCAGCAGGGTGGGACAGGGATTCACTGAAGCTTTCTTT.

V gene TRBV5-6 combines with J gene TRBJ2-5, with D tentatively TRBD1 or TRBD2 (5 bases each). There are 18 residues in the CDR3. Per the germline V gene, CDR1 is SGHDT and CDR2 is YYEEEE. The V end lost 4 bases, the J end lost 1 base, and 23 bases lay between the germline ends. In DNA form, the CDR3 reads TGTGCCAGCAGCGGTGGGACCGCGAAAACCCGGTCCCAAGAGACCCAGTACTTC. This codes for CASSGGTAKTRSQETQYF.

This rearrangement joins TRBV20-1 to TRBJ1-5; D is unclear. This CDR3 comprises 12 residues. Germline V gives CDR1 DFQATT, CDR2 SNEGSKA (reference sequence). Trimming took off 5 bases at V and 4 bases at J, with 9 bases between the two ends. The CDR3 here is CSAPYGNQPQHF. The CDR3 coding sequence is TGCAGTGCTCCGTACGGAAATCAGCCCCAGCATTTT.

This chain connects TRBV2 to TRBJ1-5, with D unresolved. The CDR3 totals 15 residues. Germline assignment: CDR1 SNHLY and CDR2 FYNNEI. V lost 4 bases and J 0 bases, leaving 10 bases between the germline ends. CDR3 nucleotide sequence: TGTGCCAGCAGTGTACAGCTACGTAGCAATCAGCCCCAGCATTTT. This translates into CASSVQLRSNQPQHF.

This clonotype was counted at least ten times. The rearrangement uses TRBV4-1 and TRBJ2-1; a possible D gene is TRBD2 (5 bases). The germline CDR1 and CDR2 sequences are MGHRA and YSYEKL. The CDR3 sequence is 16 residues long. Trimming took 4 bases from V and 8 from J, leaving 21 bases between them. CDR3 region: CASSLGRGIGGDEQFF. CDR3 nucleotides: TGCGCCAGCAGCCTAGGACGCGGTATTGGAGGCGATGAGCAGTTCTTC.